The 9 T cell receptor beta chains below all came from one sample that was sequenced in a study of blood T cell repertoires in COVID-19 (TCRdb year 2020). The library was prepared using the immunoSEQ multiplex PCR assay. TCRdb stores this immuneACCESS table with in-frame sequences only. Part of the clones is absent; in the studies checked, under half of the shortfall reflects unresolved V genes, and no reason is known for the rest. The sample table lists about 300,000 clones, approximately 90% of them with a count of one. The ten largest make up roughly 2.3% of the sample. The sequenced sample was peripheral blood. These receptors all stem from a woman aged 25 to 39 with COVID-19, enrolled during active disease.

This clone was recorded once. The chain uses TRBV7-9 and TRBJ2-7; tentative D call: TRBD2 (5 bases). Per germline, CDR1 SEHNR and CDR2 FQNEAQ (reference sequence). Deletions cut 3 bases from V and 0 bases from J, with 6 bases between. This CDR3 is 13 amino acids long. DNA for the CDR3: TGTGCCAGCAGCTTCGGGGTCTCCTACGAGCAGTACTTC. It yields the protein CASSFGVSYEQYF.

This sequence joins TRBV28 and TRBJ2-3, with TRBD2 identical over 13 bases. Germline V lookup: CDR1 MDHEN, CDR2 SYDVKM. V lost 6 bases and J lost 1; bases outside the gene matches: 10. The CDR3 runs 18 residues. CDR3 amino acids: CASSPGTSGVVRTDTQYF. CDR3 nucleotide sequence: TGTGCCAGCAGCCCTGGGACTAGCGGGGTGGTTCGCACAGATACGCAGTATTTT. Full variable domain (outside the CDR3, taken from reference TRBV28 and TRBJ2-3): DVKVTQSSRYLVKRTGEKVFLECVQDMDHENMFWYRQDPGLGLRLIYFSYDVKMKEKGDIPEGYSVSREKKERFSLILESASTNQTSMYLCASSPGTSGVVRTDTQYFGPGTRLTVL.

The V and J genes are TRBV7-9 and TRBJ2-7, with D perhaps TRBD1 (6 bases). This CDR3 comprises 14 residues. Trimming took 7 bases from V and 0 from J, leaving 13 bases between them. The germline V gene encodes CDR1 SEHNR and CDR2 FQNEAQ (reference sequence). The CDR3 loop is CASTPWDNSYEQYF. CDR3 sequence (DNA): TGTGCCAGCACCCCCTGGGACAACTCCTACGAGCAGTACTTC.

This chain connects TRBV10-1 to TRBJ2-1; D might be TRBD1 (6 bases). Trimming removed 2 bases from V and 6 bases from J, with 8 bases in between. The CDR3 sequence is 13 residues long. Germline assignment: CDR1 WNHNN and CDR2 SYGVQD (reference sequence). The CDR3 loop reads CASSETGSNEQFF. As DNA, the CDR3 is TGCGCCAGCAGTGAGACAGGGTCCAATGAGCAGTTCTTC.

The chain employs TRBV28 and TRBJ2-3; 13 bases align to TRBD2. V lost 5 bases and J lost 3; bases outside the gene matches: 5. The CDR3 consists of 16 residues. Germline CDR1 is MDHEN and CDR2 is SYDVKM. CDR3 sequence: CASSPGTSGITDTQYF. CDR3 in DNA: TGTGCCAGCAGTCCCGGGACTAGCGGGATTACAGATACGCAGTATTTT.

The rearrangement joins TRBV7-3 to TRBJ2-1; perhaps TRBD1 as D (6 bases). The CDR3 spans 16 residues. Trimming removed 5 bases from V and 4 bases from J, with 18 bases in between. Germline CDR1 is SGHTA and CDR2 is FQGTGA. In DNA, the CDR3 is TGTGCCAGCAGCATCGACTCCGGGACACCGTACAATGAGCAGTTCTTC. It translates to CASSIDSGTPYNEQFF. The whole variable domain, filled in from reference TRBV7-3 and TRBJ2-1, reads GAGVSQTPSNKVTEKGKYVELRCDPISGHTALYWYRQSLGQGPEFLIYFQGTGAADDSGLPNDRFFAVRPEGSVSTLKIQRTERGDSAVYLCASSIDSGTPYNEQFFGPGTRLTVL.

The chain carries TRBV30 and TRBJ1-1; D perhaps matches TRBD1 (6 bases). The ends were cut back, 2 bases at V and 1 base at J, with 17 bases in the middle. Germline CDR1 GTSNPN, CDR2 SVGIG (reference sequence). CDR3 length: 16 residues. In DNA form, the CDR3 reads TGTGCCTGGAGTCCCAGGGGCCGGGTCCAGAACACTGAAGCTTTCTTT. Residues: CAWSPRGRVQNTEAFF.

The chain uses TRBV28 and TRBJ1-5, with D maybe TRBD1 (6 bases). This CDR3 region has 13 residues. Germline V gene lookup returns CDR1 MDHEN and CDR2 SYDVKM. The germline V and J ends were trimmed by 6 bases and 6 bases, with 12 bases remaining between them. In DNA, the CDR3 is TGTGCCAGCAGGAAGGACAGTGTTCAGCCCCAGCATTTT. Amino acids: CASRKDSVQPQHF.

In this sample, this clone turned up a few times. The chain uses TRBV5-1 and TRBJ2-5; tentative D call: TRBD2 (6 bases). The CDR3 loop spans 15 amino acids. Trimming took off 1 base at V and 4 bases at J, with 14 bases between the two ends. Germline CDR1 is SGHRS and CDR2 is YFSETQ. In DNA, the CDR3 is TGCGCCAGCAGCTTGAGTACGGGAGCGGGAGAGACCCAGTACTTC. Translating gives CASSLSTGAGETQYF.